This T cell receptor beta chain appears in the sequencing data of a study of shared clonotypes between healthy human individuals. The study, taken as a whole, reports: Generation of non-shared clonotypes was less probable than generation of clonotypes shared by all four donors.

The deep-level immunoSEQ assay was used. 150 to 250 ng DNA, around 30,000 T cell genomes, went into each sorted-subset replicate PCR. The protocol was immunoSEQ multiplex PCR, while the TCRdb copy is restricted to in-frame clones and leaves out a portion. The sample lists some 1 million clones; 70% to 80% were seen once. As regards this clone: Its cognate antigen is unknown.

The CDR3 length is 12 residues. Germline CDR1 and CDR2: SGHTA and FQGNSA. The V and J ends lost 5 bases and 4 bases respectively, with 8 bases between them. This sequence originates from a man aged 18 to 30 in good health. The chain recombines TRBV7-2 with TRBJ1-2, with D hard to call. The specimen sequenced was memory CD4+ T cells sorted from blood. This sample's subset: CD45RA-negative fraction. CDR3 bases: TGTGCCAGCAGCCCCTATGCCTATGGCTACACCTTC. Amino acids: CASSPYAYGYTF.